Presented here are 32 T cell receptor beta chains from one specimen sequenced in a study of T cells in Graves' hyperthyroidism and ophthalmopathy. TCR beta CDR3 regions were amplified from RNA transcripts. In the first-round RT-PCR of the TCR CDR3, the HTBI primer set was used. A single record per CDR3 protein comes from TCRdb applying MiXCR to the multiplex PCR reads. The sample holds roughly 710,000 distinct CDR3 sequences; around 40% are singletons and the top ten take approximately 31%. Sequenced sample: blood. The receptors were gathered from a woman between 40 and 55 years old with Graves' hyperthyroidism.

The gene calls are TRBV29-1 and TRBJ2-7; D is undetermined. The CDR3 is 12 amino acids. Germline values: CDR1 SQVTM, CDR2 ANQGSEA. Trimming shortened V by 6 bases and J by 7 bases, and 16 bases separated the two germline ends. The CDR3, as DNA: TGCAGCGTGAGTCTAACCTACAATGAGCAGTACTTC. It translates to CSVSLTYNEQYF.

V gene TRBV12-3 or TRBV12-4 combines with J gene TRBJ1-1; D possibly corresponds to TRBD1 (5 bases). Trimming left V 3 bases short and J 3 bases short, with 8 bases between. The CDR3 has 13 residues. Written as DNA, the CDR3 is TGTGCCAGCAGTTTCAGGGTTCACACTGAAGCTTTCTTT. Translated, it gives CASSFRVHTEAFF.

The chain joins TRBV20-1 to TRBJ2-7; TRBD1 matches at 9 bases. J lost 4 bases, V lost 0 bases, and 7 bases had no gene match. Germline-derived CDR1 and CDR2 are DFQATT and SNEGSKA (reference sequence). The CDR3 length is 15 residues. CDR3 region: CSARDYGTGTYEQYF. DNA of the CDR3: TGCAGTGCTAGAGATTATGGGACAGGGACTTACGAGCAGTACTTC.

There are many counts of this clonotype. The gene calls are TRBV7-2 and TRBJ2-2; D is undetermined. The ends were cut back, 1 base at V and 8 bases at J, with 11 bases in the middle. Germline-derived CDR1 and CDR2 are SGHTA and FQGNSA. The CDR3 contains 14 residues. This CDR3 is CASSLVPAWGELFF. The CDR3 nucleotides are TGTGCCAGCAGCTTAGTCCCGGCCTGGGGGGAGCTGTTTTTT.

This clonotype has more than one count but fewer than ten. The rearrangement joins TRBV5-8 to TRBJ1-1, with 9 positions matching TRBD1. CDR1 and CDR2 (germline): SGHTS, YDEGEE. CDR3 length: 13 residues. V shed 4 bases, J shed 11 bases, and the junction held 9 bases outside the gene matches. CDR3 loop: CASSPRDRAVAFF. The DNA for the CDR3 is TGTGCCAGCAGCCCTAGGGACAGGGCGGTGGCTTTCTTT.

This clonotype turned up a few times. The DNA for the CDR3 is TGCAGTGCTTTCATCCGGAACACTGAAGCTTTCTTT. This encodes CSAFIRNTEAFF. The J gene is TRBJ1-1, the V gene TRBV20-1; no firm D call. Germline values: CDR1 DFQATT, CDR2 SNEGSKA (reference sequence). Trimming took 5 bases from V and 1 from J, leaving 8 bases between them. The CDR3 extends over 12 amino acids.

The chain employs TRBV29-1 and TRBJ2-7, with 11 positions matching TRBD2. V lost 7 bases to trimming and J lost 7 bases; unmatched junction nucleotides: 9. The CDR3 runs to 13 residues. Per the germline V gene, CDR1 is SQVTM and CDR2 is ANQGSEA. DNA of the CDR3: TGCAGCGCGGGGACTAGCGGCTACAATGAGCAGTACTTC. Translation: CSAGTSGYNEQYF.

This clonotype was counted ten times or more. The V call is TRBV15, the J call TRBJ2-5; TRBD1 is a possible D gene (5 bases). CDR3 size: 16 residues. The germline V gene has CDR1 LNHNV and CDR2 YYDKDF (reference sequence). V was clipped by 3 bases and J by 4 bases, with 18 bases between them. CDR3 nucleotides: TGTGCCACCAGCAGCGCCAAGGATAAGGGGCCAGAGACCCAGTACTTC. Translated: CATSSAKDKGPETQYF.

This clonotype showed up many times. The chain couples TRBV12-3 or TRBV12-4 to TRBJ1-5; D is unresolved. The CDR3 length is 14 residues. The V end was cut by 5 bases, the J end by 4 bases, with 12 bases between. The CDR3 bases are TGTGCCAGCAGTGGATTGGCGGGGAATCAGCCCCAGCATTTT. Its translation is CASSGLAGNQPQHF.

This clonotype was picked up many times. This rearrangement joins TRBV29-1 to TRBJ2-6; D is undetermined. V lost 4 bases and J lost 1, with 8 bases in between. Germline V gives CDR1 SQVTM, CDR2 ANQGSEA. The CDR3 covers 14 residues. As DNA, the CDR3 is TGCAGCGTTGTTAGTAGTTCTGGGGCCAACGTCCTGACTTTC. Its protein product is CSVVSSSGANVLTF.

V gene TRBV7-9 combines with J gene TRBJ2-5; maybe TRBD2 (5 bases). The CDR3 runs to 15 residues. V was shortened by 5 bases and J by 1 base, with 14 bases between the two germline ends. Germline V gene lookup returns CDR1 SEHNR and CDR2 FQNEAQ (reference sequence). The CDR3 DNA is TGTGCCAGCAGCGCGGCCGGACTCATCCAAGAGACCCAGTACTTC. Protein product: CASSAAGLIQETQYF.

This clonotype was detected many times. The chain has TRBV7-9 and TRBJ1-1; possible D gene TRBD1, 5 bases. Germline V gene data show CDR1 as SEHNR and CDR2 as FQNEAQ (reference sequence). V dropped 8 bases and J dropped 3 bases, with 13 bases sitting between them. This CDR3 has 13 amino acids. The CDR3 nucleotides read TGTGCCAGCCGTAGCGGGGGGGACACTGAAGCTTTCTTT. Its protein product is CASRSGGDTEAFF.

On this clonotype: This may be a read error, as it is one base from a much larger clone. The CDR3 end shows no conserved phenylalanine or tryptophan, and so a read error is likely. V is TRBV29-1 and J is TRBJ1-2; a possible D gene is TRBD1 (5 bases). V lost 7 bases, J lost 4 bases, and 13 bases lay in between. CDR1 SQVTM and CDR2 ANQGSEA come from the germline V gene. The CDR3 totals 12 residues. This CDR3 is CSAVRGVYGYTL. The CDR3 DNA reads TGCAGCGCCGTTCGGGGGGTCTATGGCTACACCCTC.

This clonotype was observed a handful of times. J is TRBJ2-5 and V is TRBV5-6; 9 bases align to TRBD1. V shed 4 bases and J 6 bases; nucleotides not matched to a gene: 10. This CDR3 contains 15 residues. Germline CDR1 is SGHDT and CDR2 is YYEEEE. CDR3 bases: TGTGCCAGCAGCCCCCTGGGGACAGGGATACAGACCCAGTACTTC. It yields the protein CASSPLGTGIQTQYF. Drawing the rest from reference TRBV5-6 and TRBJ2-5, the complete variable domain is DAGVTQSPTHLIKTRGQQVTLRCSPKSGHDTVSWYQQALGQGPQFIFQYYEEEERQRGNFPDRFSGHQFPNYSSELNVNALLLGDSALYLCASSPLGTGIQTQYFGPGTRLLVL.

V usage is TRBV7-2 and J usage is TRBJ2-7; the match to TRBD1 covers 11 bases. Trimming removed 5 bases from V and 7 bases from J; junction bases left unmatched: 7. CDR1 is SGHTA, CDR2 FQGNSA, per germline. This CDR3 has 14 amino acids. The CDR3 loop is CASSPDRGREEQYF. As DNA, the CDR3 is TGTGCCAGCAGCCCGGACAGGGGGCGAGAAGAGCAGTACTTC.

V is TRBV29-1 and J is TRBJ1-2; D uncertain. V was shortened by 3 bases and J by 4 bases, with 6 bases between the two germline ends. Per germline, CDR1 SQVTM and CDR2 ANQGSEA. CDR3 length: 11 amino acids. The CDR3 loop reads CSVDGIYGYTF. The CDR3, as DNA: TGCAGCGTTGACGGTATCTATGGCTACACCTTC.

Remarks on this clonotype: Its ends do not fully match the called genes, so a read error is possible. The rearrangement joins TRBV12-3 or TRBV12-4 to TRBJ2-7; 8 positions match TRBD2. The CDR3 is made up of 14 amino acids. CDR3 amino acids: CASSWSGSSYEQCF. CDR3 in DNA: TGTGCCAGCAGTTGGAGCGGGAGCTCCTACGAGCAGTGCTTC.

Many counts were recorded for this clonotype. The chain is built from TRBV7-6 and TRBJ2-7; 8 bases agree with TRBD2. Germline trimming cut 5 bases from V and 4 bases from J; bases unmatched to any gene: 7. Germline V gene data show CDR1 as SGHVS and CDR2 as FNYEAQ. CDR3 size: 14 residues. The CDR3: CASSPGLGKYEQYF. DNA for the CDR3: TGTGCCAGCAGCCCGGGACTAGGCAAATACGAGCAGTACTTC.

The V and J genes are TRBV28 and TRBJ1-6; 7 bases align to TRBD1. The germline gives CDR1 MDHEN, CDR2 SYDVKM. Germline trimming cut 6 bases from V and 7 bases from J; bases unmatched to any gene: 9. The CDR3 consists of 15 residues. In DNA form, the CDR3 reads TGTGCCAGCAGAGTAAGACAGGGATGGAATTCACCCCTCCACTTT. Protein sequence: CASRVRQGWNSPLHF. The whole variable domain, remainder taken from reference TRBV28 and TRBJ1-6, is DVKVTQSSRYLVKRTGEKVFLECVQDMDHENMFWYRQDPGLGLRLIYFSYDVKMKEKGDIPEGYSVSREKKERFSLILESASTNQTSMYLCASRVRQGWNSPLHFGNGTRLTVT.

The chain employs TRBV7-2 and TRBJ2-5; weak D call: TRBD1 (6 bases). The CDR3 length is 15 residues. Between the trimmed V and J ends, which lost 2 bases and 3 bases, there was a span of 13 bases. Germline assignment: CDR1 SGHTA and CDR2 FQGNSA. CDR3 in amino acids: CASSLRGDTEETQYF. The CDR3 region has the DNA TGTGCCAGCAGCTTACGTGGGGACACTGAAGAGACCCAGTACTTC.

The chain joins TRBV15 to TRBJ2-2, with 10 bases matching TRBD2. Per germline, CDR1 LNHNV and CDR2 YYDKDF (reference sequence). V shed 2 bases, J shed 2 bases, and the junction held 26 bases outside the gene matches. This CDR3 is built from 24 residues. The CDR3 bases are TGTGCCACCAGCAGATTAACGTGGTCCCTTCCCTATGGGTTAGCGGGGGGAAACACCGGGGAGCTGTTTTTT. As protein: CATSRLTWSLPYGLAGGNTGELFF.

Comments on this clonotype: A junction end diverges from the germline sequence, so it may reflect a read error. The chain recombines TRBV7-9 with TRBJ1-1, with D possibly matching TRBD1 (6 bases). This CDR3 contains 15 residues. In germline, CDR1 is SEHNR, CDR2 FQNEAQ (reference sequence). CDR3 nucleotide sequence: TGTGCCAGCAGAAATCATCCGGACAGCAACACTGAAGCTTTCTTC. Translating gives CASRNHPDSNTEAFF.

This clonotype has ten or more counts. The gene calls are TRBV24-1 and TRBJ1-2; D is unresolved. The CDR3 is 14 residues long. Germline V gene data show CDR1 as KGHDR and CDR2 as SFDVKD. The V end was cut by 0 bases, the J end by 8 bases, with 12 bases between. CDR3 region: CATSDLNTQEGYTF. The CDR3 region has the DNA TGTGCCACCAGTGATTTGAACACCCAGGAAGGCTACACCTTC.

V and J are TRBV9 and TRBJ1-4; 7 bases line up with TRBD1. Germline CDR1 is SGDLS and CDR2 is YYNGEE. After removal of 2 bases from V and 1 base from J, the junction contained 2 bases not matched to a gene. This CDR3 comprises 15 residues. CDR3 loop: CASSVGDRTNEKLFF. The CDR3 nucleotides read TGTGCCAGCAGCGTCGGGGACAGAACTAATGAAAAACTGTTTTTT.

This clonotype was counted a few times. The genes are TRBV19 and TRBJ1-2; D is uncertain. The V and J ends lost 9 bases and 2 bases respectively, with 19 bases between them. Looked up from germline, CDR1 is LNHDA and CDR2 is SQIVND (reference sequence). This CDR3 has 15 amino acids. This CDR3 reads CASSSPSSGNYGYTF. The CDR3 bases are TGTGCCAGCAGTTCACCCAGCTCCGGGAACTATGGCTACACCTTC.

This clonotype was detected ten times or more. The chain is built from TRBV5-5 and TRBJ1-1; TRBD1 aligns across 7 bases. CDR1 and CDR2 from the germline V gene are SGHKS and YYEKEE (reference sequence). This CDR3 has 12 residues. Losses at the gene ends were 4 bases for V and 6 bases for J; bases not matched to a gene: 3. The CDR3 DNA follows: TGTGCCAGCAGCAGGGACAGCCCTGAAGCTTTCTTT. This gives the protein CASSRDSPEAFF.

This chain connects TRBV20-1 to TRBJ1-6; 9 bases agree with TRBD1. The ends lost 1 base at V and 9 bases at J; junction bases unmatched: 4. Germline loops: CDR1 DFQATT, CDR2 SNEGSKA (reference sequence). There are 14 residues in the CDR3. CDR3: CSARGDRAGSPLHF. The CDR3 DNA reads as TGCAGTGCTAGAGGGGACAGGGCTGGTTCACCCCTCCACTTT.

This clonotype was detected only a few times. This chain joins TRBV6-1 and TRBJ1-2; D is possibly TRBD1 (6 bases). Deletions cut 5 bases from V and 3 bases from J, with 16 bases between. The CDR3 totals 15 residues. Germline-derived CDR1 and CDR2 are MNHNS and SASEGT. As DNA, the CDR3 is TGTGCCAGCAGTAAGCCTCGAGGGGGGCACTATGGCTACACCTTC. Translation gives CASSKPRGGHYGYTF.

This rearrangement joins TRBV14 to TRBJ1-2; the D is unclear. CDR3 length: 14 amino acids. Looked up from germline, CDR1 is SGHDN and CDR2 is FVKESK. With 0 bases removed from V and 6 bases from J, the gap between germline ends came to 11 bases. The CDR3, as DNA: TGTGCCAGCAGCCAAGATCGGTACGGGGATGGCTACACCTTC. Amino acids: CASSQDRYGDGYTF.

The J gene is TRBJ1-1, the V gene TRBV9, with D uncertain. Trimming removed 3 bases at V and 0 bases at J, with 12 bases between. The CDR3 totals 15 residues. Germline V lookup: CDR1 SGDLS, CDR2 YYNGEE. The CDR3 nucleotides read TGTGCCAGCAGCGAGGGAGGGCCCTTGAACACTGAAGCTTTCTTT. Protein product: CASSEGGPLNTEAFF. The full variable domain, in which reference TRBV9 and TRBJ1-1 provide the parts outside the CDR3, is DSGVTQTPKHLITATGQRVTLRCSPRSGDLSVYWYQQSLDQGLQFLIQYYNGEERAKGNILERFSAQQFPDLHSELNLSSLELGDSALYFCASSEGGPLNTEAFFGQGTRLTVV.

This clonotype came up a few times. V usage is TRBV6-5 and J usage is TRBJ1-1; possibly TRBD1 for D (5 bases). CDR1 and CDR2 (germline): MNHEY, SVGAGI. With 2 bases removed from V and 2 bases from J, the gap between germline ends came to 6 bases. The CDR3 runs to 13 residues. In DNA, the CDR3 is TGTGCCAGCAGTTACGACAGTAACACTGAAGCTTTCTTT. Protein: CASSYDSNTEAFF.

This clonotype has a handful of counts. The rearrangement joins TRBV4-3 to TRBJ1-1; D ambiguous. Germline V lookup: CDR1 LGHNA, CDR2 YSLEER. This CDR3 has 15 residues. V lost 0 bases, J lost 9 bases, and 17 bases lay in between. The CDR3 is CASSQDHLGPDKAFF. The CDR3 nucleotides are TGCGCCAGCAGCCAAGATCACTTAGGGCCGGATAAAGCTTTCTTT.